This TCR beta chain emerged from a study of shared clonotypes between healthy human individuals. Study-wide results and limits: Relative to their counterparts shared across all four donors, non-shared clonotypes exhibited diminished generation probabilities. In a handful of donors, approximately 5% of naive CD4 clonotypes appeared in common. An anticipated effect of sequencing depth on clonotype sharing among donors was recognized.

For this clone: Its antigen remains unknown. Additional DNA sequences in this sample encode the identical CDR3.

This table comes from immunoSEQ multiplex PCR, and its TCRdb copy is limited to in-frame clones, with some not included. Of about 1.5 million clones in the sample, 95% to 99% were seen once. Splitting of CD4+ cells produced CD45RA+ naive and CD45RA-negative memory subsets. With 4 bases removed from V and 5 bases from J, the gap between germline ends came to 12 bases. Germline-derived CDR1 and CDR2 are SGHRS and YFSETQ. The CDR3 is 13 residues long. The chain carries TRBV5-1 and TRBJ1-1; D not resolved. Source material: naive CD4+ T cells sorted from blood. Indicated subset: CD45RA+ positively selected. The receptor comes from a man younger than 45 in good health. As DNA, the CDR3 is TGCGCCAGCAGCCCCGCGGGAGGTACTGAAGCTTTCTTT. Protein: CASSPAGGTEAFF. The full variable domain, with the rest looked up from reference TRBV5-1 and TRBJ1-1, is KAGVTQTPRYLIKTRGQQVTLSCSPISGHRSVSWYQQTPGQGLQFLFEYFSETQRNKGNFPGRFSGRQFSNSRSEMNVSTLELGDSALYLCASSPAGGTEAFFGQGTRLTVV.